Listed below are T cell receptor beta chains from one sample, sequenced in a study of blood T cells in healthy people across ages. TCRdb reprocessed the 5' RACE reads with MiXCR, giving one entry per CDR3 protein. In the table there are under 800,000 distinct CDR3 sequences, around 40% of which are singletons. Sequences were obtained from blood. The receptors derive from a woman aged 60-70 years in good health. Each CDR3 is given with its conserved first and last residue. D genes are given only for firm matches. Clone sizes are given selectively: once, few, many, or a class where the clone is expanded.

few	.	TRBV5-1	TRBJ1-5	TGCGCCAGCAGTTCCGAACCCGATCAGCCCCAGCATTTT	CASSSEPDQPQHF
.	.	TRBV14	TRBJ2-5	TGTGCCAGCAGCCCCGGGACAAGACTAACACAAGAGACCCAGTACTTC	CASSPGTRLTQETQYF
.	TRBD1	TRBV27	TRBJ2-7	TGTGCCAGCAGTGTCCCGGGACAGGGGACCTACGAGCAGTACTTC	CASSVPGQGTYEQYF
.	.	TRBV4-2	TRBJ1-3	TGTGCCAGCAGCCAAGGTCTTGGAAGGGGAAACACCATATATTTT	CASSQGLGRGNTIYF
.	.	TRBV13	TRBJ1-2	TGTGCCAGCAGCTTATTACAGCCCACTAACTATGGCTACACCTTC	CASSLLQPTNYGYTF
.	.	TRBV5-1	TRBJ2-7	TGCGCCAGCAGGAATGGGACATTGGTCTCTTACGAGCAGTACTTC	CASRNGTLVSYEQYF
few	.	TRBV18	TRBJ2-7	TGTGCCAGCTCAGATACCGGTTACGAGCAGTACTTC	CASSDTGYEQYF
few	TRBD1	TRBV6-1	TRBJ1-2	TGTGCCAGCAGTACCGGGACAGGGGCACAAAATGGCTACACCTTC	CASSTGTGAQNGYTF
.	TRBD2	TRBV4-1	TRBJ2-7	TGCACCAGCAGACCAATGGCGGGAGCCGAGCAGTACTTC	CTSRPMAGAEQYF
.	TRBD2	TRBV7-2	TRBJ2-7	TGTGCCAGCACCAAACTAGCGGGAGAATCCTACGAGCAGTACTTC	CASTKLAGESYEQYF
.	TRBD2	TRBV9	TRBJ2-1	TGTGCCAGCAGCCTGAGACCCGGGCGGGGGGACTACAATGAGCAGTTCTTC	CASSLRPGRGDYNEQFF
many	TRBD1	TRBV29-1	TRBJ2-3	TGCAGCGTACGGACAGGGGCAGATACGCAGTATTTT	CSVRTGADTQYF
.	TRBD1	TRBV12-3/TRBV12-4	TRBJ2-6	TGTGCCAGCAGTTTGACAGGGGTGGGGGCCAACGTCCTGACTTTC	CASSLTGVGANVLTF
few	.	TRBV29-1	TRBJ1-5	TGCAGCGTCACCGGACAGAATCAGCCCCAGCATTTT	CSVTGQNQPQHF
many	.	TRBV7-3	TRBJ1-6	TGTGCCAGCAGCTTATCGCCCGGAACAGATAATTCACCCCTCCACTTT	CASSLSPGTDNSPLHF
.	TRBD2	TRBV15	TRBJ2-1	TGTGCCACCAGCAGTGAATTAGCCGGGACTGGCGGGAGGGTGAATGAGCAGTTCTTC	CATSSELAGTGGRVNEQFF
few	.	TRBV25-1	TRBJ1-6	TGTGCCAGCAGTGAGGGGGGGGCGCGCGTGTCACCCCTCCACTTT	CASSEGGARVSPLHF
.	.	TRBV12-3/TRBV12-4	TRBJ2-5	TGTGCCAGCAGTCCTGGACACCAGCCGGGGGAGACCCAGTACTTC	CASSPGHQPGETQYF
once	.	TRBV13	TRBJ2-1	TGTGCCAGCAGCACCGGACTCGAGAATGAGCAGTTCTTC	CASSTGLENEQFF
many	TRBD2	TRBV6-2/TRBV6-3	TRBJ2-7	TGTGCCAGCAGTACAATAGCGGGACCCTCCTACGAGCAGTACTTC	CASSTIAGPSYEQYF
few	.	TRBV10-3	TRBJ1-2	TGTGCCATCAGTGATGCCTATGGCTACACCTTC	CAISDAYGYTF
many	TRBD2	TRBV3-1	TRBJ2-7	TGTGCCAGCAGCCAAGATGTAGGACTAGTGAGGTCGGAGCAGTACTTC	CASSQDVGLVRSEQYF
.	TRBD2	TRBV4-2	TRBJ2-1	TGTGCCAGCAGCCAAGATCGGGCGGGAGAAAGGGAGCAGTTCTTC	CASSQDRAGEREQFF
many	.	TRBV29-1	TRBJ2-7	TGCAGCGCCCAGAATGGAGGAGACTACGAGCAGTACTTC	CSAQNGGDYEQYF